This T cell receptor beta chain was sequenced for a study of human CD8 memory T cell subsets. Germline lookup yields CDR1 PRHDT and CDR2 FYEKMQ (reference sequence). CDR3 size: 16 residues. Broader study findings: Among T cells, stem-like memory and precursor exhausted subsets showed similarly high diversity, unlike effector memory cells.

As to this clonotype: Its antigen remains unknown.

Preparation of the TCR beta libraries relied on UMI-labeled 5' RACE. One entry per CDR3 protein, without DNA, is what TCRdb gives after re-calling the 5' RACE reads. This sample's clone table lists fewer than 20,000 distinct CDR3 sequences. Total CD8+ T cells came from negative magnetic enrichment. The authors drew RNA from duplicate vials of roughly 150,000 sorted CD8+ T cells per subset. The sequenced sample consisted of CD8+ T cells from PBMCs. V gene TRBV13 combines with J gene TRBJ1-4; TCRdb outputs TRBD1, but without DNA this stays unchecked. This TCR derives from a human donor in good health. CDR3 in amino acids: CASSFRGGAANEKLFF.